This record concerns one T cell receptor beta chain sequence. This clone's antigen is unknown. No much larger clonotype is one base removed from it; base qualities were not supplied. These data are taken from a study of T cells in Graves' hyperthyroidism and ophthalmopathy (dated by TCRdb to the late 2010s). The study in broad terms: Peripheral blood samples were taken at initial diagnosis, before any treatment was given. A discovery cohort of about a hundred patients, about 40 with Graves' ophthalmopathy and over 55 with stable Graves' hyperthyroidism, was used to find distinguishing TCR V-J signatures. Prospective prediction of ophthalmopathy was tested in an independent validation cohort of fewer than 20 hyperthyroidism patients and 17 patients who later progressed to ophthalmopathy. The 100 or so discovery patients were randomly split 7:3 into training and test sets. In addition, the study compared T-cell repertoires in thyroid tissue and in blood from over 5 Graves' hyperthyroidism patients. The paper describes TCR Vbeta CDR3 sequencing of 130 to 150 peripheral blood samples, made up of about 41 ophthalmopathy patients, roughly 72 hyperthyroidism patients and roughly 17 progressor patients. Following sampling, methimazole starting at 30 mg daily was given to hyperthyroidism patients, and high-dose intravenous methylprednisolone was given to ophthalmopathy patients.

The TCR beta CDR3 regions were amplified from the RNA transcripts. The TCR CDR3 was subjected to a first round of RT-PCR using the HTBI primer set and the Qiagen OneStep RT-PCR kit. Libraries were constructed in a second round of multiplex PCR, after which size selection and purification were performed. The libraries were sequenced on an Illumina HiSeq2000 using paired-end 100 bp reads. Per the authors' processing: SOAPnuke was used to process the raw data, removing reads that contained adapters or uncalled bases, had a mean Phred below 15, or lacked an exact match to the constant primer or identifier. COPE v1.2.5 was used to merge high-quality paired reads, and clonotypes were defined as unique nucleotide sequences. Clonotypes were aligned to IMGT TRBV, TRBD and TRBJ reference segments using MiTCR v1.1. Only V-J combinations with frequency above 0.0001, covering 99.2% of repertoires, were analysed. The TCS score was defined as the ratio of F50 (clonal expansion) to E x V (chaos), calculated using BLOSUM62-based TCRdist between CDR3 peptides within each V-J. Welch's t-statistics and random forest reduced fewer than 550 V-J features to roughly 13, which were used in a naive Bayes classifier (R e1071). The public reads were run again by TCRdb, first through fastp at Q25 and then through MiXCR, and only productive beta chains were kept. Here each entry gathers all rows of one CDR3 protein and keeps the most common genes and DNA. The V and J calls here are based on TCRdb, not the publication. Recorded for this sample are fewer than 450,000 distinct CDR3 sequences; about 15% of them occurred a single time. The top ten hold more than 30% of the sample.

V and J lose 4 bases and 9 bases, and a span of 22 bases separates them. CDR1 GTSNPN and CDR2 SVGIG were looked up in the germline V gene (reference sequence). Measured from the cysteine to the phenylalanine, the CDR3 is 14 residues long. Only the CDR3 DNA is retained, 42 bases long and in frame from the first base. Overall study results and their limits: Ophthalmopathy was separated from stable hyperthyroidism by a 13 V-J signature model, with approximately 86% sensitivity and just over 81% specificity obtained in cross-validation and 80%/75% obtained in testing. In validation, the model predicted progression to ophthalmopathy a median of around 6.5 months before onset, with roughly 68% sensitivity and 72.22% specificity. No statistical method was used to fix the sample size in advance, and group allocation was not hidden from the investigators. Most expanded thyroid clonotypes (frequency above 0.001) were also found in blood, which suggests that blood repertoires may mirror thyroid immune responses.

The hyperthyroidism patients were between 18 and 65 years old and newly diagnosed, with a disease duration of less than 2 months. Patients with uncontrolled infections, other autoimmune diseases, pregnancy or lactation were excluded. Clinical symptoms, serum thyroxine and TRAb, thyroid ultrasound, and orbital computed tomography formed the basis for the diagnoses. For progressor patients, blood was drawn at the first diagnosis of hyperthyroidism, before any ophthalmopathy symptoms had appeared. Ficoll-Paque density gradient centrifugation was used to isolate PBMCs from approximately 11 ml of fresh peripheral blood. Progressor patients were initially diagnosed with Graves' hyperthyroidism and developed ophthalmopathy during follow-up. Total RNA was extracted using Trizol reagent, and RNA quality was assessed on an Agilent 2100 Bioanalyzer.

The V and J genes are TRBV30 and TRBJ2-7, with the D assignment possibly TRBD1 or TRBD2, given 5 matching bases for each. Sequences were obtained from blood. The source of this sequence is a woman aged 30 to 39 with Graves' hyperthyroidism that later progressed to Graves' ophthalmopathy. The CDR3 amino acid sequence is: CAWNGGRGHSVQYF. Read as DNA, the sequence is TGTGCCTGGAATGGGGGTCGTGGTCATTCGGTGCAGTACTTC.